The clone carrying this T cell receptor (beta chain) was found many times. The antigen remains undetermined. The data derive from a study of breast tumors, draining lymph nodes, adjacent tissues. Study-level points and caveats: Tumors had less TCR diversity than lymph nodes, more than nontumor tissue. The lymph node origin of tumor T cells was framed as consistent with a hypothesis, not demonstrated. Luminal-like breast cancer showed significantly higher tumor–nontumor repertoire similarity than basal-like.

Axillary draining lymph nodes of breast cancer patients supplied the node samples. Via MiXCR, TCRdb re-called the multiplex PCR reads, giving one row per CDR3 protein. The table lists approximately 130,000 distinct CDR3 sequences, under 25% of them singletons, with roughly 2.6% in the top ten. J gave up 9 bases and V 4 bases, and 7 bases lay outside the gene matches. The CDR3 is 14 residues long. The V gene's germline CDR1 is MGHDK and CDR2 SYGVNS. The chain combines TRBV25-1 with TRBJ2-1; 9 bases line up with TRBD1. The sequence derives from a female donor with breast cancer. Some clones in this sample may be carry-over from other donors' samples. The material sequenced was axillary lymph node tissue. DNA of the CDR3: TGTGCCAGCAGTGTAGGGGACAGGGCTATTGAGCAGTTCTTC. This gives the protein CASSVGDRAIEQFF. Combining the CDR3 with reference TRBV25-1 and TRBJ2-1 gives the whole variable domain EADIYQTPRYLVIGTGKKITLECSQTMGHDKMYWYQQDPGMELHLIHYSYGVNSTEKGDLSSESTVSRIRTEHFPLTLESARPSHTSQYLCASSVGDRAIEQFFGPGTRLTVL.